These T cell receptor beta chains were read from a single sample in a study of blood T cells in healthy people across ages. TCRdb ran MiXCR on the 5' RACE reads and lists one entry per CDR3 protein. The data contain approximately 780,000 distinct CDR3 sequences, approximately 24% of them seen just once; the ten biggest clones take up around 3%. The sample also formed part of further work on T cells of mothers and their children.

Source material: blood. The source of these receptors is a boy between 5 and 17 years old in good health. The CDR3 runs from the conserved cysteine through the conserved F or W. Fields, in order: D gene, V gene, J gene, clone size, CDR3 protein, CDR3 DNA. A D gene is named only where the DNA matches it firmly. Size is stated for part of the rows, as once, few or many counts, or as a class when the clone is expanded.

D: TRBD1
V: TRBV20-1
J: TRBJ1-4
size: few
CDR3: CSVKRQGGNEKLFF
DNA: TGCAGTGTAAAAAGACAGGGGGGTAATGAAAAACTGTTTTTT

D: NA
V: TRBV7-3
J: TRBJ1-6
size: NA
CDR3: CASSHPRQRSSYNSPLHF
DNA: TGTGCCAGCAGCCATCCTCGACAGAGGAGCTCCTATAATTCACCCCTCCACTTT

D: TRBD1
V: TRBV12-3/TRBV12-4
J: TRBJ2-7
size: few
CDR3: CASQGVHEQYF
DNA: TGTGCCAGCCAGGGGGTCCACGAGCAGTACTTC

D: NA
V: TRBV30
J: TRBJ1-1
size: NA
CDR3: CAWTAGMNTEAFF
DNA: TGTGCCTGGACGGCGGGTATGAACACTGAAGCTTTCTTT

D: NA
V: TRBV10-3
J: TRBJ1-4
size: NA
CDR3: CAISRSGSEGEKLFF
DNA: TGTGCCATCAGTCGGTCCGGGAGCGAGGGAGAAAAACTGTTTTTT

D: NA
V: TRBV5-8
J: TRBJ1-2
size: NA
CDR3: CASSLANYGHTF
DNA: TGTGCCAGCAGCCTAGCTAACTATGGCCACACCTTT

D: NA
V: TRBV2
J: TRBJ2-5
size: NA
CDR3: CASRPTGVTRETQYF
DNA: TGTGCCAGCAGGCCGACGGGGGTCACCAGAGAGACCCAGTACTTC

D: TRBD1
V: TRBV24-1
J: TRBJ2-3
size: NA
CDR3: CATSVEGDRPSTDTQYF
DNA: TGTGCCACCAGTGTCGAAGGGGACAGACCTAGCACAGATACGCAGTATTTT

D: TRBD1
V: TRBV6-5
J: TRBJ1-1
size: few
CDR3: CASSYYTGGLMNTEAFF
DNA: TGTGCCAGCAGTTATTACACAGGGGGCCTGATGAACACTGAAGCTTTCTTT

D: NA
V: TRBV25-1
J: TRBJ2-5
size: NA
CDR3: CASSGHSQETQYF
DNA: TGTGCCAGCAGTGGACACTCTCAAGAGACCCAGTACTTC

D: NA
V: TRBV28
J: TRBJ2-3
size: few
CDR3: CASVSTSTDTQYF
DNA: TGTGCCAGCGTTAGCACTAGCACAGATACGCAGTATTTT

D: NA
V: TRBV20-1
J: TRBJ2-1
size: NA
CDR3: CSAREWDSSSYNEQFF
DNA: TGCAGTGCTAGAGAGTGGGACTCTAGCTCCTACAATGAGCAGTTCTTC

D: NA
V: TRBV11-2
J: TRBJ1-1
size: few
CDR3: CASSLNRQANTEAFF
DNA: TGTGCCAGCAGCTTAAACCGACAGGCGAACACTGAAGCTTTCTTT

D: NA
V: TRBV2
J: TRBJ2-7
size: NA
CDR3: CASSEIRSSYEQYF
DNA: TGTGCCAGCAGTGAAATAAGGAGCTCCTACGAGCAGTACTTC

D: TRBD2
V: TRBV9
J: TRBJ2-1
size: few
CDR3: CASSARVAGDDEQFF
DNA: TGTGCCAGCAGCGCGCGGGTAGCGGGGGACGATGAGCAGTTCTTC

D: TRBD2
V: TRBV4-1
J: TRBJ2-7
size: NA
CDR3: CASSLQTSGAYEQYF
DNA: TGCGCCAGCAGCCTCCAGACTAGCGGGGCTTACGAGCAGTACTTC

D: NA
V: TRBV6-5
J: TRBJ1-2
size: few
CDR3: CASTDLGVDYGYTF
DNA: TGTGCCAGCACCGACCTCGGAGTAGACTATGGCTACACCTTC

D: NA
V: TRBV7-9
J: TRBJ2-5
size: NA
CDR3: CASDWQETQYF
DNA: TGTGCCAGTGACTGGCAAGAGACCCAGTACTTC

D: NA
V: TRBV20-1
J: TRBJ2-5
size: NA
CDR3: CSATAASQETQYF
DNA: TGCAGTGCCACCGCCGCGAGTCAAGAGACCCAGTACTTC

D: NA
V: TRBV20-1
J: TRBJ1-1
size: NA
CDR3: CSARLQGMNTEAFF
DNA: TGCAGTGCTAGATTACAGGGAATGAACACTGAAGCTTTCTTT

D: TRBD2
V: TRBV5-1
J: TRBJ2-1
size: few
CDR3: CASTPGLAANNEQFF
DNA: TGCGCCAGCACCCCGGGACTAGCGGCTAACAATGAGCAGTTCTTC

D: TRBD2
V: TRBV12-3/TRBV12-4
J: TRBJ2-1
size: NA
CDR3: CASRSGTSGVSEQFF
DNA: TGTGCCAGCAGATCCGGGACTAGCGGGGTGAGTGAGCAGTTCTTC

D: NA
V: TRBV5-5
J: TRBJ2-6
size: NA
CDR3: CASSLVGSSGANVLTF
DNA: TGTGCCAGCAGCTTGGTGGGGAGCTCTGGGGCCAACGTCCTGACTTTC

D: NA
V: TRBV7-9
J: TRBJ2-5
size: NA
CDR3: CASSLTVGLQETQYF
DNA: TGTGCCAGCAGCTTAACGGTGGGGCTCCAAGAGACCCAGTACTTC

D: NA
V: TRBV5-4
J: TRBJ2-1
size: few
CDR3: CASSSRGHSYNEQFF
DNA: TGTGCCAGCAGCTCGCGGGGGCACTCCTACAATGAGCAGTTCTTC

D: NA
V: TRBV5-1
J: TRBJ2-1
size: NA
CDR3: CASSLPETGVQFF
DNA: TGCGCCAGCAGCTTACCCGAGACGGGGGTGCAGTTCTTC

D: NA
V: TRBV6-1
J: TRBJ1-6
size: NA
CDR3: CASSGGSGGLNSPLHF
DNA: TGTGCCAGCAGTGGAGGTTCGGGGGGACTGAATTCACCCCTCCACTTT

D: NA
V: TRBV20-1
J: TRBJ2-7
size: NA
CDR3: CSAGQDRHGEQYF
DNA: TGCAGTGCTGGACAAGACAGACACGGGGAGCAGTACTTC

D: TRBD1
V: TRBV27
J: TRBJ2-5
size: many
CDR3: CASSLSTGIQETQYF
DNA: TGTGCCAGCAGTTTATCGACAGGGATCCAAGAGACCCAGTACTTC

D: NA
V: TRBV27
J: TRBJ2-7
size: NA
CDR3: CASSLGGAPFQYEQYF
DNA: TGTGCCAGCAGTTTGGGTGGGGCCCCATTCCAATACGAGCAGTACTTC

D: NA
V: TRBV28
J: TRBJ1-2
size: NA
CDR3: CASRATYGNYGYTF
DNA: TGTGCCAGCAGGGCTACTTACGGAAACTATGGCTACACCTTC

D: TRBD2
V: TRBV20-1
J: TRBJ2-1
size: few
CDR3: CSAQTSAGGYDEQFF
DNA: TGCAGTGCGCAGACCTCTGCGGGGGGATATGATGAGCAGTTCTTC

D: NA
V: TRBV7-9
J: TRBJ1-1
size: few
CDR3: CASSFHGQTEAFF
DNA: TGTGCCAGCAGCTTTCATGGTCAGACTGAAGCTTTCTTT

D: NA
V: TRBV6-6
J: TRBJ2-6
size: NA
CDR3: CASSYGWASGANVLTF
DNA: TGTGCCAGCAGTTACGGGTGGGCGTCCGGGGCCAACGTCCTGACTTTC

D: NA
V: TRBV4-1
J: TRBJ1-4
size: NA
CDR3: CASSHERRGGPVANEKLFF
DNA: TGCGCCAGCAGCCATGAAAGAAGGGGGGGGCCTGTGGCTAATGAAAAACTGTTTTTT

D: NA
V: TRBV19
J: TRBJ1-2
size: few
CDR3: CASSMMPTLGYGYTF
DNA: TGTGCCAGTAGTATGATGCCAACGCTAGGGTATGGCTACACCTTC

D: NA
V: TRBV9
J: TRBJ1-4
size: NA
CDR3: CASSVEAGGEKLFF
DNA: TGTGCCAGCAGCGTAGAGGCGGGCGGGGAAAAACTGTTTTTT

D: TRBD1
V: TRBV20-1
J: TRBJ1-5
size: NA
CDR3: CSAHRGGNNQPLHF
DNA: TGCAGCGCCCACAGGGGCGGCAACAATCAGCCCCTGCATTTT

D: TRBD1
V: TRBV19
J: TRBJ1-2
size: NA
CDR3: CASSKPGQGAAGYTF
DNA: TGTGCCAGTAGTAAACCGGGACAGGGGGCGGCTGGCTACACCTTC

D: TRBD2
V: TRBV20-1
J: TRBJ2-1
size: few
CDR3: CSALHSSGVHNEQFF
DNA: TGCAGTGCTCTCCACTCTAGCGGGGTTCACAATGAGCAGTTCTTC

D: TRBD1
V: TRBV2
J: TRBJ2-7
size: many
CDR3: CASSPRTGGSYEQYF
DNA: TGTGCCAGCAGTCCCCGGACAGGGGGCTCTTACGAGCAGTACTTC

D: NA
V: TRBV25-1
J: TRBJ2-5
size: NA
CDR3: CASSERGPGETQYF
DNA: TGTGCCAGCAGTGAAAGGGGACCGGGGGAGACCCAGTACTTC

D: NA
V: TRBV28
J: TRBJ2-1
size: few
CDR3: CASSSRVYIPPDGQFF
DNA: TGTGCCAGCAGTTCCAGGGTCTATATTCCCCCCGATGGGCAGTTCTTC

D: NA
V: TRBV2
J: TRBJ2-5
size: few
CDR3: CARRPTAAAETQYF
DNA: TGTGCCAGACGGCCGACAGCCGCAGCCGAGACCCAGTACTTC

D: TRBD1
V: TRBV9
J: TRBJ2-7
size: NA
CDR3: CASSWGVQGAYEQYF
DNA: TGTGCCAGCAGCTGGGGAGTACAGGGGGCCTACGAGCAGTACTTC

D: NA
V: TRBV20-1
J: TRBJ2-5
size: NA
CDR3: CSAPPGRLEETQYF
DNA: TGCAGTGCTCCGCCGGGACGGTTAGAAGAGACCCAGTACTTC

D: NA
V: TRBV11-2
J: TRBJ2-7
size: few
CDR3: CASSLVEGIVLREQYF
DNA: TGTGCCAGCAGCTTAGTAGAGGGAATTGTCCTTCGGGAGCAGTACTTC

D: NA
V: TRBV5-1
J: TRBJ2-4
size: NA
CDR3: CASSLEDGARIF
DNA: TGCGCCAGCAGCTTGGAGGATGGGGCCCGCATCTTC

D: NA
V: TRBV5-1
J: TRBJ2-5
size: NA
CDR3: CASSDWTAQETQYF
DNA: TGCGCCAGCAGCGACTGGACCGCCCAAGAGACCCAGTACTTC

D: TRBD1
V: TRBV10-1
J: TRBJ1-2
size: NA
CDR3: CASSESGAGGIYGYTF
DNA: TGCGCCAGCAGTGAGTCTGGTGCAGGGGGAATCTATGGCTACACCTTC

D: TRBD1
V: TRBV5-1
J: TRBJ2-7
size: NA
CDR3: CASSWGQGESYEQYF
DNA: TGCGCCAGCAGCTGGGGACAGGGAGAATCCTACGAGCAGTACTTC

D: NA
V: TRBV6-1
J: TRBJ2-3
size: NA
CDR3: CASSEKLAESGTQYF
DNA: TGTGCCAGCAGTGAAAAGCTAGCTGAGTCGGGTACGCAGTATTTT

D: TRBD1
V: TRBV29-1
J: TRBJ1-4
size: NA
CDR3: CSVTGQHNPGEKLFF
DNA: TGCAGCGTGACGGGACAGCATAACCCCGGGGAAAAACTGTTTTTT

D: TRBD1
V: TRBV19
J: TRBJ2-3
size: NA
CDR3: CASSLRQGAKTDTQYF
DNA: TGTGCCAGTAGTCTACGACAGGGGGCGAAAACAGATACGCAGTATTTT

D: NA
V: TRBV15
J: TRBJ1-1
size: few
CDR3: CATSRDGWTENTEAFF
DNA: TGTGCCACCAGCAGAGATGGTTGGACAGAGAACACTGAAGCTTTCTTT

D: NA
V: TRBV2
J: TRBJ1-5
size: NA
CDR3: CASRRRANSNQPQHF
DNA: TGTGCCAGCAGGCGCAGGGCAAATAGCAATCAGCCCCAGCATTTT

D: NA
V: TRBV29-1
J: TRBJ2-5
size: NA
CDR3: CSVEDTVALETQYF
DNA: TGCAGCGTTGAAGATACGGTCGCGTTGGAGACCCAGTACTTC

D: TRBD1
V: TRBV2
J: TRBJ2-1
size: few
CDR3: CASSDSAGTVNNEQFF
DNA: TGTGCCAGCAGTGACAGCGCCGGGACAGTCAACAATGAGCAGTTCTTC

D: NA
V: TRBV12-3/TRBV12-4
J: TRBJ2-7
size: few
CDR3: CASSLTGRREQYF
DNA: TGTGCCAGCAGTTTAACCGGACGCCGCGAGCAGTACTTC